The 13 T cell receptor beta chains in this list originate from one sample, sequenced in a study of preoperative IRX-2 immunotherapy in early breast cancer. Treatment: preoperative locoregional IRX-2 cytokine immunotherapy. Using immunoSEQ multiplex PCR, the repertoire was profiled, and TCRdb retains in-frame clones only, with some absent. The data hold about 37,000 clones, with 82% observed a single time. The sequencing here drew on lymph node tissue, taken after IRX-2 immunotherapy. The receptors here all came from a human donor with breast cancer.

This clone is a singleton in its sample. The genes are TRBV9 and TRBJ2-6; a weak D match, TRBD2 (6 bases). The CDR3 is 15 residues long. The V gene's germline CDR1 is SGDLS and CDR2 YYNGEE. Trimming removed 4 bases at V and 2 bases at J, with 10 bases between. CDR3 in amino acids: CASSSGGAGANVLTF. The CDR3 nucleotides read TGTGCCAGCAGCTCTGGAGGGGCTGGGGCCAACGTCCTGACTTTC. The whole variable domain, filled in from reference TRBV9 and TRBJ2-6, reads DSGVTQTPKHLITATGQRVTLRCSPRSGDLSVYWYQQSLDQGLQFLIQYYNGEERAKGNILERFSAQQFPDLHSELNLSSLELGDSALYFCASSSGGAGANVLTFGAGSRLTVL.

This chain connects TRBV5-1 to TRBJ2-2; 8 nucleotides line up with TRBD1. The CDR3 runs to 16 residues. CDR1 and CDR2 (germline): SGHRS, YFSETQ. The V segment lost 4 bases and the J segment 0 bases; nucleotides outside the gene matches: 5. The DNA for the CDR3 is TGCGCCAGCAGCCTGGACAGGGACTCGAACACCGGGGAGCTGTTTTTT. Translation: CASSLDRDSNTGELFF.

As DNA, the CDR3 is TGTGCCAGTAGCCGACCGACAGGGGATGGGGCCAACGTCCTGACTTTC. Translation gives CASSRPTGDGANVLTF. V usage is TRBV19 and J usage is TRBJ2-6; 8 bases fit TRBD1. Germline CDR1 is LNHDA and CDR2 is SQIVND (reference sequence). Germline trimming cut 6 bases from V and 3 bases from J; bases unmatched to any gene: 7. This CDR3 is 16 amino acids long. Drawing the rest from reference TRBV19 and TRBJ2-6, the complete variable domain is DGGITQSPKYLFRKEGQNVTLSCEQNLNHDAMYWYRQDPGQGLRLIYYSQIVNDFQKGDIAEGYSVSREKKESFPLTVTSAQKNPTAFYLCASSRPTGDGANVLTFGAGSRLTVL.

The chain employs TRBV30 and TRBJ2-3, with 9 bases identical to TRBD1. Germline CDR1 GTSNPN, CDR2 SVGIG (reference sequence). With 0 bases clipped from V and 6 bases from J, the junction kept 4 bases outside the gene matches. The CDR3 extends over 14 amino acids. The CDR3: CAWSVQGAGDTQYF. CDR3 DNA: TGTGCCTGGAGTGTACAGGGGGCGGGGGATACGCAGTATTTT.

This chain joins TRBV5-1 and TRBJ1-4, with 8 bases fitting TRBD1. In germline, CDR1 is SGHRS, CDR2 YFSETQ. This CDR3 is built from 15 residues. V was pared by 4 bases and J by 3 bases, with 5 bases of the junction left unmatched. CDR3 loop: CASSLGTGPNEKLFF. In nucleotides, the CDR3 is TGCGCCAGCAGCCTCGGGACAGGTCCTAATGAAAAACTGTTTTTT.

V is TRBV18 and J is TRBJ1-6; 9 nucleotides agree with TRBD1. The CDR3 spans 14 residues. Per the germline V gene, CDR1 is KGHSH and CDR2 is LQKENI. The trim removed 3 bases at V and 9 bases at J, leaving 3 bases unmatched. The CDR3 sequence is CASSPGQGSSPLHF. The CDR3 DNA follows: TGTGCCAGCTCACCGGGACAGGGAAGTTCACCCCTCCACTTT.

This clone was picked up a small number of times. The chain joins TRBV6-8 to TRBJ1-1, with D possibly being TRBD1 (5 bases). Germline V gene lookup returns CDR1 MNHGY and CDR2 SAAAGT. There are 12 residues in the CDR3. V lost 6 bases to trimming and J lost 3 bases, with 8 bases between them. The CDR3 DNA reads TGTGCCAGCAGCAGGGTAGACACTGAAGCTTTCTTT. This encodes CASSRVDTEAFF.

This clone was detected a few times. J is TRBJ2-7 and V is TRBV19; D possibly corresponds to TRBD2 (6 bases). Trimming removed 7 bases at V and 4 bases at J, with 14 bases between. The CDR3 extends over 13 amino acids. Germline CDR1 LNHDA, CDR2 SQIVND (reference sequence). The chain's CDR3 is CASIGGATYEQYF. In nucleotides, the CDR3 is TGTGCCAGTATAGGCGGGGCAACGTACGAGCAGTACTTC.

The chain joins TRBV7-7 to TRBJ1-2; TRBD1 matches 12 bases. Trimming cost V 6 bases and J 1 base; bases outside gene matches: 6. The CDR3 consists of 16 residues. Germline V lookup: CDR1 SSHAT, CDR2 FNYEAQ (reference sequence). The CDR3 coding sequence is TGTGCCAGCAGGAGGGACAGGGGGCCGTTTAACTATGGCTACACCTTC. Translating gives CASRRDRGPFNYGYTF.

Worth noting for this clone: This CDR3 is also generated by other DNA sequences in the sample. The chain employs TRBV6-8 and TRBJ1-1; no firm D call. V lost 0 bases and J 1 base, leaving 0 bases between the germline ends. CDR1 and CDR2 (germline): MNHGY, SAAAGT. This CDR3 spans 12 amino acids. This CDR3 is CASSYSNTEAFF. The CDR3 nucleotides are TGTGCCAGCAGTTACTCGAACACTGAAGCTTTCTTT.

J is TRBJ2-5 and V is TRBV11-3; 8 nucleotides agree with TRBD2. The germline V gene encodes CDR1 SGHNT and CDR2 YENEEA. CDR3 size: 15 residues. V shed 0 bases, J shed 5 bases, and the junction held 5 bases outside the gene matches. The CDR3 DNA reads TGTGCCAGCAGCTTAGACCGGGGGGGCCACGAGACCCAGTACTTC. This translates into CASSLDRGGHETQYF.

The chain recombines TRBV6-8 with TRBJ1-3; TRBD1 aligns across 9 bases. CDR3 length: 16 residues. J lost 0 bases, V lost 5 bases, and 5 bases had no gene match. Germline assignment: CDR1 MNHGY and CDR2 SAAAGT. The CDR3 loop reads CASSPQDRGSGNTIYF. CDR3 bases: TGTGCCAGCAGTCCACAGGACAGGGGCTCTGGAAACACCATATATTTT.

The V call is TRBV18, the J call TRBJ1-2, with TRBD1 matching over 9 bases. Trimming took 8 bases from V and 6 from J; bases not matched to a gene: 7. The CDR3 sequence is 13 residues long. Germline V gene data show CDR1 as KGHSH and CDR2 as LQKENI. In DNA form, the CDR3 reads TGTGCCAGCCCCACAGGGGGCGAGGATGGCTACACCTTC. Protein product: CASPTGGEDGYTF.